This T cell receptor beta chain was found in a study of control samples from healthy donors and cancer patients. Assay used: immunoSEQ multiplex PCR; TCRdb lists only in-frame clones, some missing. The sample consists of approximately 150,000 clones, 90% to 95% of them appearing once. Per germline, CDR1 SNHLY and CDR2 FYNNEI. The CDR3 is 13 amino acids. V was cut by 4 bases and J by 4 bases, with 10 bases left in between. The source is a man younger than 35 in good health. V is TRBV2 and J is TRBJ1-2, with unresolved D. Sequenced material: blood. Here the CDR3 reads CASSVGSSYGYTF. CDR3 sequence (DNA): TGTGCCAGCAGTGTTGGGTCATCCTATGGCTACACCTTC.